A selection of T cell receptor beta chains follows, all from one sample in a study of technical replicates of blood from a handful of donors. Repertoires were generated with immunoSEQ multiplex PCR, while TCRdb's copy carries only in-frame clones and drops some. Here the sample spans tens of thousands of clones, over 75% being singletons. Sample: PBMCs. The receptors stem from a human donor in good health. Some clones in this sample may be carry-over from other donors' samples. The CDR3 runs from the conserved cysteine through the conserved F or W. Fields, in order: D gene, clone size, J gene, V gene, CDR3 DNA, CDR3 protein. The D gene is left open where the match is weak. The size entry is marked missing in some rows and otherwise reads once, few, many or a size class.

. . TRBJ1-1 TRBV7-2 TGTGCCAGCAGCTTAGAGCGGGACTTGGGCGCTTTCTTT CASSLERDLGAFF
TRBD2 . TRBJ2-1 TRBV27 TGTGCCAGCAGTTTAGAAGCGGGAACGCGGAATGAGCAGTTCTTC CASSLEAGTRNEQFF
. . TRBJ2-2 TRBV12-5 TGTGCTAGTGGTTTGCCCCTAGCGAGAGAAGTCCCCGGGGAGCTGTTTTTT CASGLPLAREVPGELFF
. . TRBJ2-5 TRBV5-5 TGTGCCAGCAGCTTGGGGGCAGGGGGGATCCAAGAGACCCAGTACTTC CASSLGAGGIQETQYF
TRBD1 . TRBJ1-1 TRBV4-1 TGCGCCAGCAGCCAATTAGGGACAGGGGTCTTCGCTTTCTTT CASSQLGTGVFAFF
TRBD2 . TRBJ2-3 TRBV7-2 TGTGCCAGCAGCTTAAATACGGCCGGGGGGTTAAAGTCAGATACGCAGTATTTT CASSLNTAGGLKSDTQYF
. . TRBJ2-1 TRBV6-6 TGTGCCACTCAGGGGGCGGGAGGGCCGGACAATGAGCAGTTCTTC CATQGAGGPDNEQFF
. . TRBJ2-3 TRBV5-1 TGCGCCAGCAGCTTGGACAGGGACACAGATACGCAGTATTTT CASSLDRDTDTQYF
TRBD1 . TRBJ1-4 TRBV6-1 TGTGCCAGCAAAAAACCGGGACAGGGGAATGAAAAACTGTTTTTT CASKKPGQGNEKLFF
. . TRBJ2-7 TRBV18 TGTGCCAGCTCACCAGCACTTGAGACAGTTGCCGAGCAGTACTTC CASSPALETVAEQYF
. . TRBJ1-2 TRBV7-2 TGTGCCAGCAGCTTACCACAGGGAATCAGGAACTATGGCTACACCTTC CASSLPQGIRNYGYTF
. . TRBJ1-1 TRBV5-5 TGTGCCAGCAGCTCGGTGACATCTTCAGGCAACACTGAAGCTTTCTTT CASSSVTSSGNTEAFF
TRBD2 . TRBJ2-6 TRBV19 TGTGCCACCAAGCGGGAGGGATCTGGGGCCAACGTCCTGACTTTC CATKREGSGANVLTF
TRBD2 . TRBJ2-7 TRBV7-2 TGTGCCAGCAGCCCCCGGGGGGGTTACCCCTACGAGCAGTACTTC CASSPRGGYPYEQYF
TRBD2 . TRBJ2-1 TRBV25-1 TGTGCCAGCAGGGATCCTGGCGGGAGCTCGTCCTACAATGAGCAGTTCTTC CASRDPGGSSSYNEQFF
. once TRBJ2-2 TRBV6-5 TGTGCCAGCAGTTACAGGACTGGACTCCCACCCGGGGAGCTGTTTTTT CASSYRTGLPPGELFF
. . TRBJ2-7 TRBV2 TGTGCCAGCAGTGCCAGGGAAGGGTCCTACGAGCAGTACTTC CASSAREGSYEQYF
. few TRBJ2-1 TRBV7-2 TGTGCCAGCAGCTCGCTTATCCTTGTCAACCCACGGGACAATGAGCAGTTCTTC CASSSLILVNPRDNEQFF
TRBD2 . TRBJ2-1 TRBV7-9 TGTGCCAGCAGCCAAGGGACTAGCGGGAGGGGATACAATGAGCAGTTCTTC CASSQGTSGRGYNEQFF
. . TRBJ1-2 TRBV6-6 TGTGCCAGCATTAAGGGGGTCGGCTATGGCTACACCTTC CASIKGVGYGYTF
TRBD1 . TRBJ1-6 TRBV2 TGTGCCAGCAGTACTCAGGAGGGGGCCTATTCACCCCTCCACTTT CASSTQEGAYSPLHF
TRBD2 once TRBJ2-3 TRBV5-4 TGTGCCAGCAGCCGGGTAGCGGGGGGGCTTGTGAATACGCAGTATTTT CASSRVAGGLVNTQYF
TRBD2 . TRBJ2-1 TRBV7-9 TGTGCCAGCAGTCCAGTGGGAGGGTCGGCTAGCGGGATAAAGCAGTTCTTC CASSPVGGSASGIKQFF
. . TRBJ2-7 TRBV5-5 TGTGCCAGCAGCTTCCTCGGGGACGAGCAGTACTTC CASSFLGDEQYF
TRBD1 . TRBJ1-6 TRBV18 TGTGCCAGCTCATCGGGACGACAGGGTGCGGGATCACCCCTCCACTTT CASSSGRQGAGSPLHF
. . TRBJ1-2 TRBV11-2 TGTGCCAGCAGCTTACTGGGGGGGGGACCTACTAACTATGGCTACACCTTC CASSLLGGGPTNYGYTF
TRBD2 . TRBJ2-7 TRBV15 TGTGCCACCAGCAGACGACTAGCGGTTCCCTCCTACGAGCAGTACTTC CATSRRLAVPSYEQYF
TRBD1 . TRBJ1-2 TRBV19 TGTGCCAGTAGTCCGTCAGGGGGCCACTATGGCTACACCTTC CASSPSGGHYGYTF
. . TRBJ2-5 TRBV5-8 TGTGCCAGCAGCGGAGGACAGATTCAAGAGACCCAGTACTTC CASSGGQIQETQYF
TRBD1 . TRBJ2-7 TRBV6-5 TGTGCCAGCAGTTACGGGACAGGACCCTCCTACGAGCAGTACTTC CASSYGTGPSYEQYF
TRBD1 . TRBJ1-4 TRBV11-2 TGTGCCAGCAGCATCGGGACAGGGGGGGAGGAAAAACTGTTTTTT CASSIGTGGEEKLFF
TRBD2 . TRBJ2-1 TRBV4-3 TGCGCCAGCAGCCAAGAAACGGGACTAGCGTACAATGAGCAGTTCTTC CASSQETGLAYNEQFF
TRBD2 . TRBJ2-7 TRBV4-3 TGCGCCAGCAGCCAGGAACTAGCGGGGGTCTACGAGCAGTACTTC CASSQELAGVYEQYF
TRBD2 . TRBJ2-7 TRBV5-1 TGCGCCAGCAGCCCGGGAACTAGCGGTACCTACGAGCAGTACTTC CASSPGTSGTYEQYF
. . TRBJ2-1 TRBV5-8 TGTGCCAGCAGCGTACAGGGTAGTTATTCCTACAATGAGCAGTTCTTC CASSVQGSYSYNEQFF
. . TRBJ1-6 TRBV2 TGTGCCAGCAGCCTGACACATTTCTATAATTCACCCCTCCACTTT CASSLTHFYNSPLHF
. . TRBJ2-6 TRBV10-1 TGCGCCAGCAGTGGAAACAGGACGGCAAACAAATTTAGCTCTGGGGCCAACGTCCTGACTTTC CASSGNRTANKFSSGANVLTF
. . TRBJ1-1 TRBV6-5 TGTGCCAGCAGCCCAGGGACAAACACTGAAGCTTTCTTT CASSPGTNTEAFF
TRBD1 . TRBJ1-5 TRBV18 TGTGCCAGCTCAGACAGGGTATGGAATCAGCCCCAGCATTTT CASSDRVWNQPQHF
. many TRBJ1-6 TRBV7-9 TGTGCCAGCAGCTCCTCGGATTCACCCCTCCACTTT CASSSSDSPLHF
. . TRBJ1-1 TRBV7-9 TGTGCCAGCAGCCACGCGGGCAGGGGCCGACTGAACACTGAAGCTTTCTTT CASSHAGRGRLNTEAFF
. . TRBJ2-1 TRBV27 TGTGCCGCTGGGAGGGGGGGCGAATTTTATGAGCAGTTCTTC CAAGRGGEFYEQFF
TRBD1 few TRBJ2-7 TRBV20-1 TGCAGTGCTGGACAGGAGTACGAGCAGTACTTC CSAGQEYEQYF
. . TRBJ2-7 TRBV4-1 TGCGCCAGCAGCCAAGATCAGGGTACAGATTACGAGCAGTACTTC CASSQDQGTDYEQYF
TRBD2 once TRBJ2-2 TRBV7-2 TGTGCCAGCGCGAAACTAGCGGTCACCGGGGAGCTGTTTTTT CASAKLAVTGELFF
TRBD2 . TRBJ2-1 TRBV9 TGTGCCAGCAGCCCCCTCCGACTAGCGGACAATGAGCAGTTCTTC CASSPLRLADNEQFF
. . TRBJ2-1 TRBV2 TGTGCCAGCAGTGGACCGGTAGGAGGGCCAAGTGAGCAGTTCTTC CASSGPVGGPSEQFF
. . TRBJ2-7 TRBV6-6 TGTGCCAGCAGATGGGCAGTTACCTACGAGCAGTACTTC CASRWAVTYEQYF
. . TRBJ2-3 TRBV15 TGTGCCACCAGCAGAGATAAGGGGTATACGCAGTATTTT CATSRDKGYTQYF
. . TRBJ1-1 TRBV28 TGTGCCAGCAGCCTCCGGAAAGGAGCTGAAGCTTTCTTT CASSLRKGAEAFF
TRBD2 . TRBJ2-3 TRBV9 TGTGCCAGCACCGACGGGGGGATCACAGATACGCAGTATTTT CASTDGGITDTQYF
. once TRBJ2-3 TRBV6-1 TGTGCCAGCAGTGAAATCGGCAGGGGATATCGCACAGATACGCAGTATTTT CASSEIGRGYRTDTQYF